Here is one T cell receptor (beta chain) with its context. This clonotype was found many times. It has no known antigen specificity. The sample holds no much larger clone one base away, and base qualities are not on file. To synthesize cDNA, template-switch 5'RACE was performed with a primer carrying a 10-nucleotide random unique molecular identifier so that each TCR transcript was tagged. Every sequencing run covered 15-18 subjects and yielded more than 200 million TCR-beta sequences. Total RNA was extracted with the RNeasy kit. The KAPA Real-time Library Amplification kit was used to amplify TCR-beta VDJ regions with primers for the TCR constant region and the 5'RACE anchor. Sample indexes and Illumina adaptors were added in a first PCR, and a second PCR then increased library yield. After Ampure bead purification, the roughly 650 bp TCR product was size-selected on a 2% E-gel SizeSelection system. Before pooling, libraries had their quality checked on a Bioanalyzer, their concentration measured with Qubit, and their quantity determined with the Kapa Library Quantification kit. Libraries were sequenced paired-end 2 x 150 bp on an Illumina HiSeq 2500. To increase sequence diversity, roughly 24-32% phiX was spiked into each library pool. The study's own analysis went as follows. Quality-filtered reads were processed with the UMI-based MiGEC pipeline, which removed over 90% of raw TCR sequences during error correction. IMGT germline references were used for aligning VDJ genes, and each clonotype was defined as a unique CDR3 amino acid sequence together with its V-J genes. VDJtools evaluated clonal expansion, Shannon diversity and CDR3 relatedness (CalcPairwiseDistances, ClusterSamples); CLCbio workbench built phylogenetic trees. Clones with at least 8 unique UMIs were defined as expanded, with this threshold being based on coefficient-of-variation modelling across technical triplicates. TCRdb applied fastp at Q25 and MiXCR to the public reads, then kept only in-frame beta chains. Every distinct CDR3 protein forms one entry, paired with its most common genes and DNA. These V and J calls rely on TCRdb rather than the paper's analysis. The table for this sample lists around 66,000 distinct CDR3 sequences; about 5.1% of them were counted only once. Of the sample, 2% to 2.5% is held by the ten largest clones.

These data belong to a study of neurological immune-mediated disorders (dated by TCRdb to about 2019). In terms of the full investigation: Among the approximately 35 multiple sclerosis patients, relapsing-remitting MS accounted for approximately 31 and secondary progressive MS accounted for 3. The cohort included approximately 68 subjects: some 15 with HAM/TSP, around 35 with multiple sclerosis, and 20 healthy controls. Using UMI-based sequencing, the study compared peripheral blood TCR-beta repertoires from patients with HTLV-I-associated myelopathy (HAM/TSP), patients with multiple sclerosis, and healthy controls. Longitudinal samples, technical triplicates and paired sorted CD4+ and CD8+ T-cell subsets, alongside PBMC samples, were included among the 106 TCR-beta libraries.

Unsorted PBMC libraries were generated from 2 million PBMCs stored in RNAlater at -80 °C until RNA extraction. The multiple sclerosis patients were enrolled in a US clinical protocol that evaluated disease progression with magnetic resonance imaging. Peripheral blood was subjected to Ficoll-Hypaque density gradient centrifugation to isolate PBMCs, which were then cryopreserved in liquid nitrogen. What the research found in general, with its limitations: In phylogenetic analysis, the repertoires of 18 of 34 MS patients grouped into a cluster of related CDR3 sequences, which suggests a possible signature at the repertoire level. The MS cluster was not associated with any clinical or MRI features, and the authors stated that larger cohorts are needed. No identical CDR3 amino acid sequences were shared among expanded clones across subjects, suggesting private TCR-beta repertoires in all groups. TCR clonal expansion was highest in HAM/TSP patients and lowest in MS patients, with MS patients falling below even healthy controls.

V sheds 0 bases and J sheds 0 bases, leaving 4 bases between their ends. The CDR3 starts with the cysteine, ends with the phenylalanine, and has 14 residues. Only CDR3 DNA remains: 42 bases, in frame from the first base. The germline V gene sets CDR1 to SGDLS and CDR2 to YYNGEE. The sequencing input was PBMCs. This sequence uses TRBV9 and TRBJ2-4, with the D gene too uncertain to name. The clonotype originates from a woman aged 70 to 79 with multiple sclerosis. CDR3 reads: CASSVGLAKNIQYF. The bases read TGTGCCAGCAGCGTAGGGCTAGCCAAAAACATTCAGTACTTC.